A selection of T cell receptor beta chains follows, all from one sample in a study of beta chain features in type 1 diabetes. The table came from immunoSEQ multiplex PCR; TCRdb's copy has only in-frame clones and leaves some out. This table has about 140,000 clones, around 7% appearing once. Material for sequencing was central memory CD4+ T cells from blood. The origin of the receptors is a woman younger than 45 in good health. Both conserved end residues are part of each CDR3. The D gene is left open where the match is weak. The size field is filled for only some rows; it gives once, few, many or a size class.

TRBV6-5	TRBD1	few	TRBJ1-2	TGTGCCAGCAGGCCCGGGACAGGGGGCTTAGGCTACACCTTC	CASRPGTGGLGYTF
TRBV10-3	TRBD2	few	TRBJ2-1	TGTGCCATCAGTGGGGCGGCTAGCGGGAGGTACAATGAGCAGTTCTTC	CAISGAASGRYNEQFF
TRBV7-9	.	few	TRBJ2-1	TGTGCCAGCAGCTTTTACGTCGGCGGGGAGTACAATGAGCAGTTCTTC	CASSFYVGGEYNEQFF
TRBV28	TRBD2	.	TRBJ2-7	TGTGCCAGCAGTACCACTAGCGGGACACGTGAGCAGTACTTC	CASSTTSGTREQYF
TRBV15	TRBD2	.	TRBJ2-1	TGTGCCACCAGCAGAGATCGGAGCGGGAGCTACAATGAGCAGTTCTTC	CATSRDRSGSYNEQFF
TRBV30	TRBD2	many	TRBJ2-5	TGTGCCTGGAGTCTGGGGGGGCAAGAGACCCAGTACTTC	CAWSLGGQETQYF
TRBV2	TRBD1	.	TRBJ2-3	TGTGCCAGCAGCGAGGGGGCAACAGATACGCAGTATTTT	CASSEGATDTQYF
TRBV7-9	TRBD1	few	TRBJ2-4	TGTGCCAGCAGCTCAACCGGCACAGGGGACAAAAACATTCAGTACTTC	CASSSTGTGDKNIQYF
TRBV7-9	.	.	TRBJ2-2	TGTGCCAGCAGCTATAGAAACACCGGGGAGCTGTTTTTT	CASSYRNTGELFF
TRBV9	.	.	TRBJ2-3	TGTGCCAGCAGCACCGGGACTTCAAGTACGCAGTATTTT	CASSTGTSSTQYF
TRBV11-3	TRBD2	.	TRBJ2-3	TGTGCCAGCAGCCCCGGACAGGGACGACTAGCGGGATCAGATACGCAGTATTTT	CASSPGQGRLAGSDTQYF
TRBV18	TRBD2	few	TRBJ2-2	TGTGCCAGCTCACCAGCGGGGACTAGTAACACCGGGGAGCTGTTTTTT	CASSPAGTSNTGELFF
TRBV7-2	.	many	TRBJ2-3	TGTGCCAGCAGCTCCTCCGGGTTTTACACAGATACGCAGTATTTT	CASSSSGFYTDTQYF
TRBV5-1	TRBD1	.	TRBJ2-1	TGCGCCAGCAGCCCGGGACAGGGATTCTACAATGAGCAGTTCTTC	CASSPGQGFYNEQFF
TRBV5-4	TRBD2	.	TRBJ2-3	TGTGCCAGCAGCTTTCCTAGCGGGGGCACAGATACGCAGTATTTT	CASSFPSGGTDTQYF
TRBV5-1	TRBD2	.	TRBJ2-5	TGCGCCAGCATGGACGGGAGGGCGGCGGAGACCCAGTACTTC	CASMDGRAAETQYF
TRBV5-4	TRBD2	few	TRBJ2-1	TGTGCCAGCAGTCTAAGACTAGCGGGAGGGAGCTCCTACAATGAGCAGTTCTTC	CASSLRLAGGSSYNEQFF
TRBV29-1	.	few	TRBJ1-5	TGCAGCGTTCGGGACAATCATAATCAGCCCCAGCATTTT	CSVRDNHNQPQHF
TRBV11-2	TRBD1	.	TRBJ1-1	TGTGCCAGCAGCTTAGGACAGGGCGGGACTGAAGCTTTCTTT	CASSLGQGGTEAFF
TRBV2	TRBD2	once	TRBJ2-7	TGTGCCAGCAGTGAACTTAGCGGGAAGTACGAGCAGTACTTC	CASSELSGKYEQYF
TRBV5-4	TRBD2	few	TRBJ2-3	TGTGCCAGCAGCCCGAAAGAGGGGAGGGCCGTAACAGATACGCAGTATTTT	CASSPKEGRAVTDTQYF
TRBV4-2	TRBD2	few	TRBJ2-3	TGTGCCAGCAGCTTCAGGCGGGAGGGTAGCACAGATACGCAGTATTTT	CASSFRREGSTDTQYF
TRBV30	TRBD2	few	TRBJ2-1	TGTGCCTGGAGTCCTGCGGGAGGGCCACAGCAGTTCTTC	CAWSPAGGPQQFF
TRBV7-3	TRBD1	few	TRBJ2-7	TGTGCCAGCAGCTTAGGGACAGGGCCCTACGAGCAGTACTTC	CASSLGTGPYEQYF
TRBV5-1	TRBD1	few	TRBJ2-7	TGCGCCAGCAGCTTCCGCGGACAACGGACAGGGTATGTCGACGAGCAGTACTTC	CASSFRGQRTGYVDEQYF
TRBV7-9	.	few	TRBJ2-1	TGTGCCAGCAGCTTAAACTCAAATTCCTACAATGAGCAGTTCTTC	CASSLNSNSYNEQFF
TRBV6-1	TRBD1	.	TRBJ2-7	TGTGCCAGCAGCCTCGGACAGGGGCCTACCTACGAGCAGTACTTC	CASSLGQGPTYEQYF
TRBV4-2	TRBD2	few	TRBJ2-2	TGTGCCAGCAGCCAAGATCGCGCGGGAGGGGAGACCGGGGAGCTGTTTTTT	CASSQDRAGGETGELFF
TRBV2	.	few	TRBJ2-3	TGTGCCAGCAGTGAAGGGGGCGGAACAGATACGCAGTATTTT	CASSEGGGTDTQYF
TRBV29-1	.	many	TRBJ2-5	TGCAGCGCCGGGAACGACCACCAAGAGACCCAGTACTTC	CSAGNDHQETQYF
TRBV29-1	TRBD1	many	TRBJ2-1	TGCAGCGTTAGGTCTACGACAGGGGGATACAATGAGCAGTTCTTC	CSVRSTTGGYNEQFF
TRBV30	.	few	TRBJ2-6	TGTGCCTGGAGTGACTGGGCCTCTGGGGCCAACGTCCTGACTTTC	CAWSDWASGANVLTF
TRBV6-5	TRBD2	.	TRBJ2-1	TGTGCCAGCAGTTACCGTAGCGGGAGGAACAATGAGCAGTTCTTC	CASSYRSGRNNEQFF
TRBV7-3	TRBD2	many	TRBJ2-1	TGTGCCAGCAGCACCGGACTAGCGGGAGTCGATGAGCAGTTCTTC	CASSTGLAGVDEQFF
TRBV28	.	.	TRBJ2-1	TGTGCCAGCAGTTTAGGGGGCTTCTCCTACAATGAGCAGTTCTTC	CASSLGGFSYNEQFF
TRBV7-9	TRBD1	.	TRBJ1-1	TGTGCCAGCAGCTTATACACAGGGGACACTGAAGCTTTCTTT	CASSLYTGDTEAFF
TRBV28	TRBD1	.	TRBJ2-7	TGTGCCAGCAGCCAAGACAGGGTTGCTCCCTACGAGCAGTACTTC	CASSQDRVAPYEQYF
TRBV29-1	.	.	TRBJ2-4	TGCAGCGTGACCCTTCCGGGGGCAGGGGGAAACATTCAGTACTTC	CSVTLPGAGGNIQYF
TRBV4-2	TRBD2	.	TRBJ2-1	TGTGCCAGCAGCCAAGGGGGGACTAGCGGCTACAATGAGCAGTTCTTC	CASSQGGTSGYNEQFF
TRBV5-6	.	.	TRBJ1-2	TGTGCCAGCAGCTTGGCCAGCTATGGCTACACCTTC	CASSLASYGYTF
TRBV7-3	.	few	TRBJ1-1	TGTGCCAGCAGCTTAACGATCCCAGGTCGGGGGGGCGACACTGAAGCTTTCTTT	CASSLTIPGRGGDTEAFF
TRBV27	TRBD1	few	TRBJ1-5	TGTGCCAGCAGTCCGGGACAGGGCACTAATCAGCCCCAGCATTTT	CASSPGQGTNQPQHF
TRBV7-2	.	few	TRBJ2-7	TGTGCCAGCAGCTTGGGGGCCAAGTCCTACGAGCAGTACTTC	CASSLGAKSYEQYF
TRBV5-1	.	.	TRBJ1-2	TGCGCCAGCAGCCCCGACTCCCAGGGGCACTATGGCTACACCTTC	CASSPDSQGHYGYTF
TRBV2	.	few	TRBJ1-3	TGTGCCAGCAGTTCTGGCCGGCGGAGCTCTGGAAACACCATATATTTT	CASSSGRRSSGNTIYF
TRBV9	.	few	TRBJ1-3	TGTGCCAGCAGCTCCCGGGACACCTCTGGAAACACCATATATTTT	CASSSRDTSGNTIYF
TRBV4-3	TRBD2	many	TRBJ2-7	TGCGCCAGCAGCCAAGAGGCGGGAGGCCTCTCTCGACAGTACTTC	CASSQEAGGLSRQYF